These 3 T cell receptor beta chains came from one sample sequenced in a study of response to subunit inactivated influenza vaccine. TCRdb re-analysed the RT-PCR reads in MiXCR, keeping a single row per CDR3 protein. The data show hundreds of thousands of distinct CDR3 sequences, with 16% seen just once and around 3% held by the top ten. The specimen was CD4+ T cells sorted from PBMCs, collected 23 months after vaccination. These receptors came from a man aged 50-75 years who received an inactivated influenza vaccine.

The chain couples TRBV4-2 to TRBJ2-5, with D tentatively TRBD1 or TRBD2 (5 bases each). The germline V and J ends were trimmed by 3 bases and 5 bases, with 10 bases remaining between them. CDR3 size: 13 residues. The V gene's germline CDR1 is LGHNA and CDR2 YNFKEQ. In DNA form, the CDR3 reads TGTGCCAGCAGCCATGACCGGGGCGAGACCCAGTACTTC. It yields the protein CASSHDRGETQYF.

This clonotype turned up a few times. The rearrangement links TRBV20-1 to TRBJ1-6; TRBD1 matches at 7 bases. V was pared by 5 bases and J by 7 bases, with 8 bases of the junction left unmatched. Germline V gene sequence: CDR1 DFQATT, CDR2 SNEGSKA (reference sequence). The CDR3 runs 14 residues. This CDR3 reads CSAQGQPFNSPLHF. DNA of the CDR3: TGCAGTGCTCAGGGACAGCCGTTCAATTCACCCCTCCACTTT.

This clonotype appeared a few times. The rearrangement uses TRBV29-1 and TRBJ2-7; 8 bases match TRBD1. V gave up 7 bases and J gave up 5 bases; unmatched junction bases: 7. The CDR3 length is 12 residues. Germline loops: CDR1 SQVTM, CDR2 ANQGSEA. DNA of the CDR3: TGCAGCGGCAGACAGGGGAGCCACGAGCAGTACTTC. It codes for CSGRQGSHEQYF.